Below, 2 T cell receptor beta chains from the same sample are listed, as sequenced in a study of blood T cell repertoires in COVID-19. Only in-frame clones appear in the TCRdb table, and some are missing; sequencing was by immunoSEQ multiplex PCR. This table has a few hundred thousand clones, more than 75% appearing once. Specimen: peripheral blood. The receptors were gathered from a human donor in a cohort sampled during active COVID-19.

The chain couples TRBV3-1 (or the pseudogene TRBV3-2) to TRBJ2-1; the D gene is possibly TRBD1 (5 bases). The V end was cut by 3 bases, the J end by 5 bases, with 20 bases between. This CDR3 is built from 17 residues. The germline gives CDR1 LGHDT, CDR2 YNNKEL (reference sequence). In DNA form, the CDR3 reads TGTGCCAGCAGCCAGCCTCAGGGTTTTATAGGAGACAATGAGCAGTTCTTC. Its translation is CASSQPQGFIGDNEQFF.

This chain connects TRBV19 to TRBJ2-7; 7 positions agree with TRBD2. V gave up 8 bases and J gave up 0 bases; unmatched junction bases: 7. Germline CDR1 LNHDA, CDR2 SQIVND (reference sequence). The CDR3 spans 14 residues. The CDR3 protein is CASQRGVGSYEQYF. The CDR3 DNA follows: TGTGCCAGTCAACGGGGGGTCGGCTCCTACGAGCAGTACTTC.